This note documents a single T cell receptor (beta chain) sequence. This record comes from a study of OX40 agonist ivuxolimab in advanced cancers. Germline CDR1 is LNHDA and CDR2 is SQIVND (reference sequence). V was pared by 10 bases and J by 4 bases, with 22 bases between. The CDR3 loop spans 15 amino acids. Libraries were prepared by immunoSEQ multiplex PCR; TCRdb keeps only in-frame clonotypes and omits some of them. The table lists some 35,000 clones, 70% to 85% of them singletons. The sample in question was CD4+ or CD8+ T cells sorted from blood, obtained in a trial of the OX40 agonist ivuxolimab. The TCR originated in an adult with an advanced solid tumor such as melanoma, head and neck, liver or kidney cancer. This sequence joins TRBV19 and TRBJ1-2; the D gene is possibly TRBD1 (6 bases). The CDR3 DNA reads TGTGCCACCACTCCCGCGGGGGGGCTGTTCTATGGCTACACCTTC. Its protein is CATTPAGGLFYGYTF.